The 13 T cell receptor beta chains given below trace back to one sample, sequenced in a study of blood T cell repertoires in COVID-19. Here immunoSEQ multiplex PCR was the method, and the copy in TCRdb shows in-frame clones only, minus some. Among roughly 70,000 clones, around 87% were seen once, and the ten largest hold around 5%. Sequenced material: peripheral blood. These receptors were taken from a man aged 50 to 60 with active COVID-19.

The genes are TRBV7-2 and TRBJ2-6, with 10 positions matching TRBD1. This CDR3 is 19 amino acids long. Germline V lookup: CDR1 SGHTA, CDR2 FQGNSA. V lost 5 bases to trimming and J lost 0 bases; unmatched junction nucleotides: 10. CDR3 region: CASSQRPGTGASGANVLTF. CDR3 nucleotides: TGTGCCAGCAGCCAAAGACCCGGGACAGGGGCCTCTGGGGCCAACGTCCTGACTTTC.

This clone was counted once. V is TRBV28 and J is TRBJ1-5, with 8 bases matching TRBD1. V lost 6 bases, J lost 0 bases, and 13 bases stayed unmatched. CDR3 length equals 18 residues. CDR1 is MDHEN, CDR2 SYDVKM, per germline. The CDR3 nucleotides are TGTGCCAGCAGCCCTCGGACAGGGCTCCCTTATAGCAATCAGCCCCAGCATTTT. This sequence encodes CASSPRTGLPYSNQPQHF.

The chain joins TRBV7-2 to TRBJ2-7, with 11 positions matching TRBD2. V trimming: 1 base; J trimming: 6 bases; junction bases outside the gene matches: 8. CDR3 size: 16 residues. Looked up from germline, CDR1 is SGHTA and CDR2 is FQGNSA. CDR3 sequence (DNA): TGTGCCAGCAGCTTAGGATTAGGACTAGCGGGTGTCGAGCAGTACTTC. It is translated as CASSLGLGLAGVEQYF.

This clone appeared once. The V and J genes are TRBV6-1 and TRBJ2-3; the D is unclear. The ends were cut back, 1 base at V and 2 bases at J, with 4 bases in the middle. The CDR3 loop spans 13 amino acids. Germline V gene lookup returns CDR1 MNHNS and CDR2 SASEGT. CDR3 protein: CASSEGVTDTQYF. For the CDR3, the DNA is TGTGCCAGCAGTGAAGGCGTCACAGATACGCAGTATTTT.

CDR3 sequence reads: CASSVTTSITDTQYF. The CDR3 DNA reads as TGCGCCAGCAGCGTGACAACTAGCATCACAGATACGCAGTATTTT. V is TRBV5-1 and J is TRBJ2-3; tentatively, D is TRBD2 (6 bases). Trimming left V 4 bases short and J 2 bases short, with 14 bases between. This CDR3 has 15 amino acids. Germline loops: CDR1 SGHRS, CDR2 YFSETQ.

In its sample, this clone was seen a few times. This chain joins TRBV5-6 and TRBJ1-1; 8 bases are shared with TRBD1. The V and J ends lost 2 bases and 0 bases, in that order; junction bases with no gene match: 12. Germline loops: CDR1 SGHDT, CDR2 YYEEEE. There are 18 residues in the CDR3. CDR3 bases: TGTGCCAGCAGCTTTCTCATCGGGACAGGAACTATGAACACTGAAGCTTTCTTT. It encodes CASSFLIGTGTMNTEAFF.

J is TRBJ2-5 and V is TRBV7-9, with D possibly matching TRBD2 (6 bases). The CDR3 has 15 residues. The germline CDR1 and CDR2 sequences are SEHNR and FQNEAQ (reference sequence). V was trimmed by 3 bases and J by 3 bases, leaving 14 bases between them. CDR3 sequence reads: CASSFLPREEETQYF. CDR3 DNA: TGTGCCAGCAGCTTTCTACCGCGGGAAGAAGAGACCCAGTACTTC.

The J gene is TRBJ1-1, the V gene TRBV11-1, with a weak D call TRBD1 (6 bases). The germline CDR1 and CDR2 sequences are SGHAT and FQDESV (reference sequence). This CDR3 contains 14 residues. Trimming left V 4 bases short and J 4 bases short, with 13 bases between. CDR3 nucleotide sequence: TGTGCCAGCAGCTCACAACAGGGTGGCACTGAAGCTTTCTTT. It codes for CASSSQQGGTEAFF.

This clone was observed a single time. This chain links TRBV5-1 with TRBJ2-5, with 9 bases matching TRBD2. Unmatched junction bases numbered 8, after V lost 4 bases and J lost 4 bases. Looked up from germline, CDR1 is SGHRS and CDR2 is YFSETQ. The CDR3 runs 15 residues. CDR3 region: CASSTSGTSIETQYF. The CDR3 DNA follows: TGCGCCAGCAGCACAAGTGGGACTAGCATAGAGACCCAGTACTTC.

The chain links TRBV11-1 to TRBJ2-7; D is possibly TRBD1 (6 bases). V was cut by 3 bases and J by 6 bases, with 12 bases left in between. The CDR3 is 13 amino acids. Per the germline V gene, CDR1 is SGHAT and CDR2 is FQDESV (reference sequence). CDR3 region: CASSFTGWGEQYF. The CDR3 DNA sequence: TGTGCCAGCAGCTTTACAGGGTGGGGCGAGCAGTACTTC.

The genes are TRBV5-6 and TRBJ1-6; 8 bases map to TRBD1. The CDR3 length is 12 residues. The trim removed 5 bases at V and 10 bases at J, leaving 2 bases unmatched. CDR1 is SGHDT, CDR2 YYEEEE, per germline. The CDR3 region has the DNA TGTGCCAGCAGGTCAGGGGGCTCACCCCTCCACTTT. Its protein product is CASRSGGSPLHF.

This clone was seen a few times. V is TRBV11-3 and J is TRBJ2-7; 7 positions agree with TRBD1. The CDR3 contains 13 residues. The V segment lost 9 bases and the J segment 3 bases; nucleotides outside the gene matches: 8. Germline CDR1 is SGHNT and CDR2 is YENEEA. CDR3 residues: CARVTGRGYEQYF. The CDR3 DNA is TGTGCCAGGGTGACAGGGAGAGGCTACGAGCAGTACTTC.

The genes are TRBV11-2 and TRBJ2-3, with D tentatively TRBD1 (6 bases). V was cut by 5 bases and J by 9 bases, with 21 bases left in between. Germline CDR1 is SGHAT and CDR2 is FQNNGV. This CDR3 is 15 amino acids long. CDR3 in amino acids: CASSTPRSQGETQYF. The CDR3 region has the DNA TGTGCCAGCAGCACGCCGCGTTCACAGGGAGAGACGCAGTATTTT.